A few counts support the clone carrying this TCR beta chain. The antigen is unknown. Unique molecular identifiers were added to individual cDNA molecules. In TCRdb, the 5' RACE reads were re-called with MiXCR into one record per CDR3 protein. In the table there are 85,000 to 100,000 distinct CDR3 sequences, around 10% of which are singletons. The data are from a study of early T cells in non-severe SARS-CoV-2 infection. About the study: The input, bulk RNA from unsorted whole blood, was sequenced, and chains were unpaired. Whole-study results and caveats: Private and CD4 specificities were missed by VDJdb matching, skewed to anti-spike CD8.

The CDR3 runs to 16 residues. The germline CDR1 and CDR2 sequences are SGHNT and YYREEE (reference sequence). Losses at the gene ends were 4 bases for V and 5 bases for J; bases not matched to a gene: 13. This receptor was identified in an adult who was a healthcare worker with PCR-confirmed SARS-CoV-2 infection or an uninfected control (not recorded which). This chain joins TRBV5-4 and TRBJ2-7; 9 bases are shared with TRBD1. Input material: whole blood. CDR3 DNA: TGTGCCAGCAGCCAATCGCTTACAGGGGGCATCGACGAGCAGTACTTC. Its protein is CASSQSLTGGIDEQYF. The full variable domain, completed using reference TRBV5-4 and TRBJ2-7, is ETGVTQSPTHLIKTRGQQVTLRCSSQSGHNTVSWYQQALGQGPQFIFQYYREEENGRGNFPPRFSGLQFPNYSSELNVNALELDDSALYLCASSQSLTGGIDEQYFGPGTRLTVT.